This T cell receptor beta chain comes out of a study of identical twins. The table lists this clonotype with a few counts. No donor was unhealthy or non-Caucasian. Addition of a universal primer site occurred through template switching, and cDNA carried unique molecular identifiers. TCRdb redid the calling of the 5' RACE reads with MiXCR, one entry per CDR3 protein. The sample records 640,000 or so distinct CDR3 sequences, roughly 6% being singletons. Germline V gene sequence: CDR1 SQVTM, CDR2 ANQGSEA. The CDR3 has 16 residues. The V gene lost 3 bases and the J gene lost 5 bases, with 22 bases spanning the gap.

The sample taken for sequencing was naive T cells sorted from blood. This chain links TRBV29-1 with TRBJ2-5; D unresolved. The TCR was taken from a man younger than 35 in good health. In DNA form, the CDR3 reads TGCAGCGTTGAGAGGATTCCGAAAACACTCCGGGAGACCCAGTACTTC. Protein sequence: CSVERIPKTLRETQYF.